The clone carrying this TCR beta chain was seen only once. As processed by the authors: ImmunoSEQ sequences covered only the junction and lacked quality scores; filtering therefore differed. This table comes from immunoSEQ multiplex PCR, and its TCRdb copy is limited to in-frame clones, with some not included. V and J calls and clone size are copied from that table; D and trimming were computed from the DNA. The sample lists 1.5 million to 2.5 million clones, just under 95% occurring once. The data derive from a study of shared clonotypes between healthy human individuals. On the study more broadly: Plates per donor: three CD4 naive, three CD4 memory, two CD8 naive, one CD8 memory.

CD8 cells classed as naive were CD45RO-negative and positively selected for CCR7, excluding terminally differentiated effector memory CD45RA+ cells. There are 15 residues in the CDR3. J was trimmed by 4 bases and V by 5 bases; bases with no gene match: 7. Germline-derived CDR1 and CDR2 are LNHDA and SQIVND (reference sequence). The chain carries TRBV19 and TRBJ2-3, with 9 nucleotides matching TRBD2. Sequencing was done on a sample of naive CD8+ T cells sorted from blood. The TCR comes from a man aged 18 to 30 in good health. DNA for the CDR3: TGTGCCAGTAGTCCTCTAGCGGGGCTTTCAGATACGCAGTATTTT. Translated, it gives CASSPLAGLSDTQYF. Full variable domain (outside the CDR3, taken from reference TRBV19 and TRBJ2-3): DGGITQSPKYLFRKEGQNVTLSCEQNLNHDAMYWYRQDPGQGLRLIYYSQIVNDFQKGDIAEGYSVSREKKESFPLTVTSAQKNPTAFYLCASSPLAGLSDTQYFGPGTRLTVL.